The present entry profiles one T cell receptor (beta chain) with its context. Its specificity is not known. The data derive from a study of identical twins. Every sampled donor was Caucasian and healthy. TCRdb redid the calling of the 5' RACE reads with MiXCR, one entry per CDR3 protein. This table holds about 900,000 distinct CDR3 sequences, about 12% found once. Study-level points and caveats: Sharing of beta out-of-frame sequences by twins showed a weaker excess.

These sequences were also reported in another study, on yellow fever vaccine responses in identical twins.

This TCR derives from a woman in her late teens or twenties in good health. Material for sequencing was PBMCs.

CDR3: CSARGHYDTEAFF. Written as DNA, the CDR3 is TGCAGTGCTAGAGGACATTACGACACTGAAGCTTTCTTT. The V and J genes are TRBV20-1 and TRBJ1-1, with unresolved D. The CDR3 runs to 13 residues. Germline V gene sequence: CDR1 DFQATT, CDR2 SNEGSKA (reference sequence). V was clipped by 1 base and J by 3 bases, with 9 bases between them.